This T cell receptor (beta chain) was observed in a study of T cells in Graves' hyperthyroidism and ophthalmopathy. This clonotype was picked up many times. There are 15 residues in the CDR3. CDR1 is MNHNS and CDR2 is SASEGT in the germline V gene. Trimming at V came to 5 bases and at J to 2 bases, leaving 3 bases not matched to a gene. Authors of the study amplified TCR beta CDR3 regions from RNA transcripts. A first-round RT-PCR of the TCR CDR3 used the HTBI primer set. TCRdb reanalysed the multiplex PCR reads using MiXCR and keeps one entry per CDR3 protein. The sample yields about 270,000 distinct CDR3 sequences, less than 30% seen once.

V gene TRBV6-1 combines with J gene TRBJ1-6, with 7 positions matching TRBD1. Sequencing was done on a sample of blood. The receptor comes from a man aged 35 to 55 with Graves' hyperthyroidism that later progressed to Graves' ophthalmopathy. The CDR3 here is CASSPTGTYNSPLHF. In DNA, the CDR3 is TGTGCCAGCAGTCCGACAGGGACCTATAATTCACCCCTCCACTTT.